A single sample gave rise to the 5 T cell receptor beta chains below, sequenced in a study of T cells in Graves' hyperthyroidism and ophthalmopathy (dated by TCRdb to about 2019). Library generation was performed with multiplex PCR. Sequencing used an Illumina HiSeq 2000. The TCR beta CDR3 regions were amplified from the RNA transcripts. The first round of RT-PCR for the TCR CDR3 was performed with the HTBI primer set and the Qiagen OneStep RT-PCR kit. Through fastp at Q25 and MiXCR, TCRdb rebuilt clones from the public reads, retaining in-frame beta chains. Each CDR3 protein appears once, grouped with its most common genes and DNA. Counted in this sample were 300,000 to 400,000 distinct CDR3 sequences; approximately 15% of them appeared once. Of the sample, 20% to 25% falls within the top ten clones. Source material: blood. These receptors were collected from a woman aged 30 to 39 with Graves' hyperthyroidism.

This clonotype was counted many times. The chain employs TRBV2 and TRBJ2-1, with 8 bases lining up with TRBD2. Germline CDR1 is SNHLY and CDR2 is FYNNEI. Trimming took 3 bases from V and 5 from J; bases not matched to a gene: 9. The CDR3 length is 16 residues. This chain's CDR3 is CASSEAGTRLNNEQFF. CDR3 nucleotides: TGTGCCAGCAGTGAGGCAGGGACTAGACTCAACAATGAGCAGTTCTTC. Full variable domain (outside the CDR3, taken from reference TRBV2 and TRBJ2-1): EPEVTQTPSHQVTQMGQEVILRCVPISNHLYFYWYRQILGQKVEFLVSFYNNEISEKSEIFDDQFSVERPDGSNFTLKIRSTKLEDSAMYFCASSEAGTRLNNEQFFGPGTRLTVL.

The gene calls are TRBV24-1 and TRBJ2-5; 7 positions agree with TRBD1. V shed 4 bases and J 5 bases; nucleotides not matched to a gene: 6. The germline V gene encodes CDR1 KGHDR and CDR2 SFDVKD. This CDR3 contains 14 residues. In DNA form, the CDR3 reads TGTGCCACCAGTGACGGTAGGGGGCTGGAGACCCAGTACTTC. Residues: CATSDGRGLETQYF.

This clonotype was recorded at least ten times. The chain has TRBV5-8 and TRBJ2-3; 8 bases map to TRBD2. From germline, CDR1 is SGHTS and CDR2 YDEGEE. This CDR3 is 16 amino acids long. The junction had 11 bases not matched to a gene; V was cut back by 4 bases and J by 4 bases. The CDR3 protein is CASSPLTSEQADTQYF. The CDR3 nucleotides are TGTGCCAGCAGCCCTTTGACTAGCGAGCAGGCAGATACGCAGTATTTT.

This clonotype was detected many times. The genes are TRBV7-2 and TRBJ2-2, with TRBD1 identical over 9 bases. Germline values: CDR1 SGHTA, CDR2 FQGNSA. V shed 5 bases and J 8 bases; nucleotides not matched to a gene: 9. CDR3 length: 15 residues. CDR3 DNA: TGTGCCAGCAGCGAAAATATGGACAGGGGTGGGGAGCTGTTTTTT. This gives the protein CASSENMDRGGELFF.

This clonotype was detected a few times. The J gene is TRBJ2-3, the V gene TRBV11-2; D remains unclear. The V end was cut by 2 bases, the J end by 5 bases, with 11 bases between. This CDR3 contains 14 residues. Germline CDR1 SGHAT, CDR2 FQNNGV. CDR3 region: CASSLSDGRDTQYF. The CDR3 bases are TGTGCCAGCAGCTTATCTGACGGCAGAGATACGCAGTATTTT.